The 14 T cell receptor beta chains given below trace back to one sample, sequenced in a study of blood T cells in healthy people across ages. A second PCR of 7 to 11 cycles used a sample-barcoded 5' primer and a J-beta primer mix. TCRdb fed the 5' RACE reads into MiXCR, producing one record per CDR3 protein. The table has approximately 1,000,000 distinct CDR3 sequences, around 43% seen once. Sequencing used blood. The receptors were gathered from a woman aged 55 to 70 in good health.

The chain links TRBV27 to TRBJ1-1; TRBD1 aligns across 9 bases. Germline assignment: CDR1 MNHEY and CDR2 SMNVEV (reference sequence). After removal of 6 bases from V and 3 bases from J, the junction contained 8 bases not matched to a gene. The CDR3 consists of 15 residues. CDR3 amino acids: CASRGQGGVDTEAFF. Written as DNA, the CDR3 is TGTGCCAGCAGGGGACAGGGTGGCGTCGACACTGAAGCTTTCTTT.

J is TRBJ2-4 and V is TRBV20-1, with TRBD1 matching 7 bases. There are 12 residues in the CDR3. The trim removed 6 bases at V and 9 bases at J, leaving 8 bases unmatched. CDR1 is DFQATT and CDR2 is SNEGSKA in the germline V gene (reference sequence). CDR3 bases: TGCAGTGCCGACAGGGATAAGGGCATTCAGTACTTC. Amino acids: CSADRDKGIQYF.

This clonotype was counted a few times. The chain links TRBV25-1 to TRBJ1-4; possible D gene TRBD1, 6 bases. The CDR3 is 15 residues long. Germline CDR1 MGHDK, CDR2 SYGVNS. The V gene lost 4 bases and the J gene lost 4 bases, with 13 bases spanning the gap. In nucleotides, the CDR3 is TGTGCCAGCAGTGCTACAGGGCCTAGTAATGAAAAACTGTTTTTT. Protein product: CASSATGPSNEKLFF.

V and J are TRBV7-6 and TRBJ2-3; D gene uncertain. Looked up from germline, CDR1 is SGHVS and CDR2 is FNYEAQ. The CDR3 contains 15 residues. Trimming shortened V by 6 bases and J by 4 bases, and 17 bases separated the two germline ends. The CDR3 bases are TGTGCCAGCAGTCCGACTGGGTTGAGGTCAGATACGCAGTATTTT. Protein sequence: CASSPTGLRSDTQYF. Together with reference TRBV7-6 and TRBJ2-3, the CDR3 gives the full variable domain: GAGVSQSPRYKVTKRGQDVALRCDPISGHVSLYWYRQALGQGPEFLTYFNYEAQQDKSGLPNDRFSAERPEGSISTLTIQRTEQRDSAMYRCASSPTGLRSDTQYFGPGTRLTVL.

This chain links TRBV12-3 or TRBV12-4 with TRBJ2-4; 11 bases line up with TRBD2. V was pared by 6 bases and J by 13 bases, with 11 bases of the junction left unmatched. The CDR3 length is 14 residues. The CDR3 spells CASSQTSGIGEQYF. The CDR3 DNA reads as TGTGCCAGCAGCCAGACTAGCGGGATCGGGGAGCAGTACTTC.

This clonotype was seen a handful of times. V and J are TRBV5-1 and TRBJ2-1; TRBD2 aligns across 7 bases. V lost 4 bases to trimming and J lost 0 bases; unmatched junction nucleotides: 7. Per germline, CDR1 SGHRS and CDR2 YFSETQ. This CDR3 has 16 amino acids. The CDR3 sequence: CASSGGTTPSYNEQFF. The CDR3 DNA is TGCGCCAGCAGCGGGGGGACTACCCCCTCCTACAATGAGCAGTTCTTC.

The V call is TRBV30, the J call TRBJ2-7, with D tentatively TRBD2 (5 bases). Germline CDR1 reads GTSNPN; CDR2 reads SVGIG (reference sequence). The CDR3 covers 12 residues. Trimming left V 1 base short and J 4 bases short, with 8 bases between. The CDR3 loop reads CAWSELVYEQYF. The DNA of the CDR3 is TGTGCCTGGAGTGAACTAGTATACGAGCAGTACTTC. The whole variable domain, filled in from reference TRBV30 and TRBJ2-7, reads SQTIHQWPATLVQPVGSPLSLECTVEGTSNPNLYWYRQAAGRGLQLLFYSVGIGQISSEVPQNLSASRPQDRQFILSSKKLLLSDSGFYLCAWSELVYEQYFGPGTRLTVT.

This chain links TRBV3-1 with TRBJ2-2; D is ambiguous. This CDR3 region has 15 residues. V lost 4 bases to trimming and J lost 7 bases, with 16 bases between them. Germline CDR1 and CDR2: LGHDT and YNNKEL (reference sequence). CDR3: CASSPWADLDGELFF. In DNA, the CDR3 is TGTGCCAGCAGCCCCTGGGCTGACCTGGACGGGGAGCTGTTTTTT.

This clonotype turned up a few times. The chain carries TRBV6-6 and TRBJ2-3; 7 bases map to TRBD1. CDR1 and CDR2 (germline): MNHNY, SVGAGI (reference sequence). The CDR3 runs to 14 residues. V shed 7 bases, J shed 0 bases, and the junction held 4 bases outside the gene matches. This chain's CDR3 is CASNSRGSTDTQYF. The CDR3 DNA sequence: TGTGCCAGCAACTCCAGGGGGAGCACAGATACGCAGTATTTT.

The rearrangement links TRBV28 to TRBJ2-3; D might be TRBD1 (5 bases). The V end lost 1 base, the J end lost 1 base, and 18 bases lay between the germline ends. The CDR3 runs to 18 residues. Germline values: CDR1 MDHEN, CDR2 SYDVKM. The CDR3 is CASSLFRTPTSRTDTQYF. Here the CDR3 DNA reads TGTGCCAGCAGTTTATTCCGGACACCGACCTCCCGCACAGATACGCAGTATTTT. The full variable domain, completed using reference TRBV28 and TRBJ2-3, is DVKVTQSSRYLVKRTGEKVFLECVQDMDHENMFWYRQDPGLGLRLIYFSYDVKMKEKGDIPEGYSVSREKKERFSLILESASTNQTSMYLCASSLFRTPTSRTDTQYFGPGTRLTVL.

CDR3 in DNA: TGTGCCAGCAGTGGACAGGCCTCCTACAATGAGCAGTTCTTC. Protein sequence: CASSGQASYNEQFF. The chain uses TRBV11-2 and TRBJ2-1; 7 positions match TRBD1. The germline V gene has CDR1 SGHAT and CDR2 FQNNGV. The CDR3 sequence is 14 residues long. With V trimmed by 6 bases and J by 0 bases, 2 bases remained unmatched. Using reference TRBV11-2 and TRBJ2-1 for the parts outside the CDR3, the full variable domain is EAGVAQSPRYKIIEKRQSVAFWCNPISGHATLYWYQQILGQGPKLLIQFQNNGVVDDSQLPKDRFSAERLKGVDSTLKIQPAKLEDSAVYLCASSGQASYNEQFFGPGTRLTVL.

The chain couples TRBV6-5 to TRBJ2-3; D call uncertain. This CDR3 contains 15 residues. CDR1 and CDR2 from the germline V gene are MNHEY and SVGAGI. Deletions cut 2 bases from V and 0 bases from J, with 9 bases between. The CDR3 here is CASSYATSSTDTQYF. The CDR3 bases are TGTGCCAGCAGTTACGCGACGTCTAGCACAGATACGCAGTATTTT.

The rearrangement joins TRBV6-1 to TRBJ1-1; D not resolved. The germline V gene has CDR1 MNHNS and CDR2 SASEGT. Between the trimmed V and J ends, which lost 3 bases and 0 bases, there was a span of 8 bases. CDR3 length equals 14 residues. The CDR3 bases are TGTGCCAGCAGTGACTCAGGACTGAACACTGAAGCTTTCTTT. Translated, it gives CASSDSGLNTEAFF.

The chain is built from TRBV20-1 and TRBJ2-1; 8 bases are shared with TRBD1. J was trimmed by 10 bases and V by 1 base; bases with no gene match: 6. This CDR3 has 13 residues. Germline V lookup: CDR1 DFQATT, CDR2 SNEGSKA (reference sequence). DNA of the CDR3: TGCAGTGCTAGAGGGCAGGGGGCAGGAGAGCAGTTCTTC. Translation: CSARGQGAGEQFF.